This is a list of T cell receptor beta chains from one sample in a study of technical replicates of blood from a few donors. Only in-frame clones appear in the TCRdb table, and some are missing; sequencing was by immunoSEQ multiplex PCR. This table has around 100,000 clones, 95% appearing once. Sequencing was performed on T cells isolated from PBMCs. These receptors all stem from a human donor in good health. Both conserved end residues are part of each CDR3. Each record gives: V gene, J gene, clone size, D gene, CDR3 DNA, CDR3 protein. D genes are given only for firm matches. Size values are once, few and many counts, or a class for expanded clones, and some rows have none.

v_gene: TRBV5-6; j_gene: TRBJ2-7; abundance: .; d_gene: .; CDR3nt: TGTGCCAGCAATCTTCGCGGGTTCTACGAGCAGTACTTC; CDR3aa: CASNLRGFYEQYF
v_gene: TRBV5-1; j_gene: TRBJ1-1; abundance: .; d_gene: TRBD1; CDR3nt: TGCGCCAGCAGCTTGGCCGGGGACAGTTCAGCTTTCTTT; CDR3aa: CASSLAGDSSAFF
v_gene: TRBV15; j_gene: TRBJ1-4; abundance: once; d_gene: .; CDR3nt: TGTGCCACCAGCAGGTACCTTTTCGGTTCAACTAATGAAAAACTGTTTTTT; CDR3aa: CATSRYLFGSTNEKLFF
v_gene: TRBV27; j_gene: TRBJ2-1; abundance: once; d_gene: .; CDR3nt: TGTGCCAGCAGGACGACCGGGTCGTACAATGAGCAGTTCTTC; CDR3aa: CASRTTGSYNEQFF
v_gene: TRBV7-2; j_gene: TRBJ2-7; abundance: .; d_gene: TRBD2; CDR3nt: TGTGCCAGCAGCACTCGGGGGGTGATCGAGCAGTACTTC; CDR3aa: CASSTRGVIEQYF
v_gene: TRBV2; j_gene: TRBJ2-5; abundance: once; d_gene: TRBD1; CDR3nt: TGTGCCAGCAGAGCTTACGGGACAGGGGGGGAGACCCAGTACTTC; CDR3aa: CASRAYGTGGETQYF
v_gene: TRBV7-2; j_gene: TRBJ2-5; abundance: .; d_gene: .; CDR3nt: TGTGCCAGCAGCCTGCTACCGCGATCCCAAGAGACCCAGTACTTC; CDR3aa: CASSLLPRSQETQYF
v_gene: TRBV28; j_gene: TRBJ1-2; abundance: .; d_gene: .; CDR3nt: TGTGCCAGCAGTTCCGGCGGTTGGTATGGCTACACCTTC; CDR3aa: CASSSGGWYGYTF
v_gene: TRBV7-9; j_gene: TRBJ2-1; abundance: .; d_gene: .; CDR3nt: TGTGCCAGCAGCTTAGCGGGAGGACCCTACAATGAGCAGTTCTTC; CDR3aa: CASSLAGGPYNEQFF
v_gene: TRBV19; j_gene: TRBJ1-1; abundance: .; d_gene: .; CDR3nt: TGTGCCAGTAGTGAGGACAGAAACACTGAAGCTTTCTTT; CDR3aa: CASSEDRNTEAFF
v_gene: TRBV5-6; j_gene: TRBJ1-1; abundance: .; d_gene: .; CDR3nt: TGTGCCAGCAGTTGGGACATGAACACTGAAGCTTTCTTT; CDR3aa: CASSWDMNTEAFF
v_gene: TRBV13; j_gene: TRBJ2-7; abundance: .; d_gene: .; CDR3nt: TGTGCCAGCAGCCTTACCTCGTTCGGGGAGTTTTGGGAGCAGTACTTC; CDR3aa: CASSLTSFGEFWEQYF
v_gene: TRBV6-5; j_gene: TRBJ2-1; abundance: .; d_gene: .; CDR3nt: TGTGCCAGCAGTTACTCTAGCGGATCCTACAATGAGCAGTTCTTC; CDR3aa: CASSYSSGSYNEQFF
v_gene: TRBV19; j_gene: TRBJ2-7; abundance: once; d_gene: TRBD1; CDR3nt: TGTGCCAGTAGTAATTCAGGGGGAGCGTACGAGCAGTACTTC; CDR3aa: CASSNSGGAYEQYF
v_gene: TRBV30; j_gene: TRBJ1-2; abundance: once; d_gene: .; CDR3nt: TGTGCCTGGAGTGTAACTATCTATGGCTACACCTTC; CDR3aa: CAWSVTIYGYTF
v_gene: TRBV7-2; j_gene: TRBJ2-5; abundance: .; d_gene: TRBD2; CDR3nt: TGTGCCAGCAGCTCCTTACTAGCGTCGATTCAAGAGACCCAGTACTTC; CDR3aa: CASSSLLASIQETQYF
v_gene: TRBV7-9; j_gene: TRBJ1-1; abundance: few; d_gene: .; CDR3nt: TGTGCCAGCAGCTTAGACGGGTCTGAAGCTTTCTTT; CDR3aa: CASSLDGSEAFF
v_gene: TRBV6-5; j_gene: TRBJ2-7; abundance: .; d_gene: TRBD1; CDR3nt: TGTGCCAGCAGTCATTTACTTCAAACAGGGGACGAGCAGTACTTC; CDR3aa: CASSHLLQTGDEQYF
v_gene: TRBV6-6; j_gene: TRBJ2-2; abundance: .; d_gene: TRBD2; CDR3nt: TGTGCCAGCAGTTACGGGACTAGCGGTCACACCGGGGAGCTGTTTTTT; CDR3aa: CASSYGTSGHTGELFF
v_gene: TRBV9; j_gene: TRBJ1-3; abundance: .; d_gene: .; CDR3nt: TGTGCCAGCAGCGTAGAAATAAGCGGGGTATCGGCTGGAAACACCATATATTTT; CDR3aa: CASSVEISGVSAGNTIYF
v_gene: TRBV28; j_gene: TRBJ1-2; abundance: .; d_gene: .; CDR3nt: TGTGCCAGCAGTTTAATTGCAGGGCCTTATGGCTACACCTTC; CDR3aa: CASSLIAGPYGYTF
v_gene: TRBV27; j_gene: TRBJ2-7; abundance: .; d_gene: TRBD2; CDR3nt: TGTGCCAGCAGTCTTGGACTAGCCTTCGAGCAGTACTTC; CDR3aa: CASSLGLAFEQYF
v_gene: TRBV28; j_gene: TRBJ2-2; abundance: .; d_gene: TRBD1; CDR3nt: TGTGCCAGCAGACCAGTTGACAGGGAACGCGACACCGGGGAGCTGTTTTTT; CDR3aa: CASRPVDRERDTGELFF
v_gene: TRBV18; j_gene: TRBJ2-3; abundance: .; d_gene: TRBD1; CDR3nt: TGTGCCAGCTCACCCGAGGACAGGGGCGTCACAGATACGCAGTATTTT; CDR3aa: CASSPEDRGVTDTQYF
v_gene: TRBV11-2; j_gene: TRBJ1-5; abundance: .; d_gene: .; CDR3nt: TGTGCCAGCAGCTTGGGGTGGGGGGTCTTTAGCAATCAGCCCCAGCATTTT; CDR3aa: CASSLGWGVFSNQPQHF
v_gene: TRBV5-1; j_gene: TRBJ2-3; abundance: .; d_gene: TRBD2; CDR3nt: TGCGCCAGCAGCCCGGGACTAGCGGGGAGAGGAGATACGCAGTATTTT; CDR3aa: CASSPGLAGRGDTQYF
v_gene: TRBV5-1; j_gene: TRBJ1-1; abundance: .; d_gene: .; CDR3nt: TGCGCCAGCACCCCGGGGTTGGCGAACACTGAAGCTTTCTTT; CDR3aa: CASTPGLANTEAFF
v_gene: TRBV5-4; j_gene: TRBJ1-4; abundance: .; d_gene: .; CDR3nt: TGTGCCAGCAGCCTGAGACAGACTAATGAAAAACTGTTTTTT; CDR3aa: CASSLRQTNEKLFF
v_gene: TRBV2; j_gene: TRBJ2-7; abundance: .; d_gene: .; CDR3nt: TGTGCCAGCAGTGAAACGGCAGGGGAGAGGGACGAGCAGTACTTC; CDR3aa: CASSETAGERDEQYF
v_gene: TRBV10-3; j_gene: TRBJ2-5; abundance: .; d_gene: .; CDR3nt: TGTGCCATCAGTGAGTCGTCGCGGGAGACCCAGTACTTC; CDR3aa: CAISESSRETQYF
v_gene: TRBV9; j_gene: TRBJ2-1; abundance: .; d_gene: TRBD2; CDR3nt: TGTGCCAGCAGCGCGGGGGGAAGCTCCTACAATGAGCAGTTCTTC; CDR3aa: CASSAGGSSYNEQFF
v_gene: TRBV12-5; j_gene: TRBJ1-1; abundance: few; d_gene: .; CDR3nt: TGTGCTAGTGGTCCTTACAACGCTGAAGCTTTCTTT; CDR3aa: CASGPYNAEAFF
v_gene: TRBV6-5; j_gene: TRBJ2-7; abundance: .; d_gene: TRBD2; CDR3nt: TGTGCCAGCAGTTACGCGGGAGGACCCTACGAGCAGTACTTC; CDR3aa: CASSYAGGPYEQYF
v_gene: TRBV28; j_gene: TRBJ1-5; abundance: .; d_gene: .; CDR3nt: TGTGCCAGCAGTTTGGGTACGGACTATCAGCCCCAGCATTTT; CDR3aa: CASSLGTDYQPQHF
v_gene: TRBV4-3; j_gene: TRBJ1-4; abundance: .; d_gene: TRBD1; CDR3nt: TGCGCCAGCAGCCAAGATTCTCGGACAGGGGTAGAAAAACTGTTTTTT; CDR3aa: CASSQDSRTGVEKLFF
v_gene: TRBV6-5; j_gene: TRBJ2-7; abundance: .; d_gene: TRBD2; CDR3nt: TGTGCCAGCACCATAGGGGGACTAGCGACCTACGAGCAGTACTTC; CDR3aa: CASTIGGLATYEQYF
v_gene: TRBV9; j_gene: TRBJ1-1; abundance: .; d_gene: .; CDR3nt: TGTGCCAGCAGCTCGGAGGGGCGGACTGAAGCTTTCTTT; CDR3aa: CASSSEGRTEAFF
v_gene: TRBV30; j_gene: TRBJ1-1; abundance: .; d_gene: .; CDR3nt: TGTGCCTGGAACATGAACACTGAAGCTTTCTTT; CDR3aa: CAWNMNTEAFF
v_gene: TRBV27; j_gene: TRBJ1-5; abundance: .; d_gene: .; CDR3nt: TGTGCCAGCAGTTTAAACAGGGCAAGTCAGCCCCAGCATTTT; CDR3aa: CASSLNRASQPQHF
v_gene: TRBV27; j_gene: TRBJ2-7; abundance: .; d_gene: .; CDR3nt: TGTGCCAGCAGCCGAAAGGGAGGAGCCCACGAGCAGTACTTC; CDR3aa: CASSRKGGAHEQYF
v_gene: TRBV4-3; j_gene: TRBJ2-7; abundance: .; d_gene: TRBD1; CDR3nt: TGCGCCAGCAGCCAAGCCAGGACAGGCGTTACCTCCTACGAGCAGTACTTC; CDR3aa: CASSQARTGVTSYEQYF